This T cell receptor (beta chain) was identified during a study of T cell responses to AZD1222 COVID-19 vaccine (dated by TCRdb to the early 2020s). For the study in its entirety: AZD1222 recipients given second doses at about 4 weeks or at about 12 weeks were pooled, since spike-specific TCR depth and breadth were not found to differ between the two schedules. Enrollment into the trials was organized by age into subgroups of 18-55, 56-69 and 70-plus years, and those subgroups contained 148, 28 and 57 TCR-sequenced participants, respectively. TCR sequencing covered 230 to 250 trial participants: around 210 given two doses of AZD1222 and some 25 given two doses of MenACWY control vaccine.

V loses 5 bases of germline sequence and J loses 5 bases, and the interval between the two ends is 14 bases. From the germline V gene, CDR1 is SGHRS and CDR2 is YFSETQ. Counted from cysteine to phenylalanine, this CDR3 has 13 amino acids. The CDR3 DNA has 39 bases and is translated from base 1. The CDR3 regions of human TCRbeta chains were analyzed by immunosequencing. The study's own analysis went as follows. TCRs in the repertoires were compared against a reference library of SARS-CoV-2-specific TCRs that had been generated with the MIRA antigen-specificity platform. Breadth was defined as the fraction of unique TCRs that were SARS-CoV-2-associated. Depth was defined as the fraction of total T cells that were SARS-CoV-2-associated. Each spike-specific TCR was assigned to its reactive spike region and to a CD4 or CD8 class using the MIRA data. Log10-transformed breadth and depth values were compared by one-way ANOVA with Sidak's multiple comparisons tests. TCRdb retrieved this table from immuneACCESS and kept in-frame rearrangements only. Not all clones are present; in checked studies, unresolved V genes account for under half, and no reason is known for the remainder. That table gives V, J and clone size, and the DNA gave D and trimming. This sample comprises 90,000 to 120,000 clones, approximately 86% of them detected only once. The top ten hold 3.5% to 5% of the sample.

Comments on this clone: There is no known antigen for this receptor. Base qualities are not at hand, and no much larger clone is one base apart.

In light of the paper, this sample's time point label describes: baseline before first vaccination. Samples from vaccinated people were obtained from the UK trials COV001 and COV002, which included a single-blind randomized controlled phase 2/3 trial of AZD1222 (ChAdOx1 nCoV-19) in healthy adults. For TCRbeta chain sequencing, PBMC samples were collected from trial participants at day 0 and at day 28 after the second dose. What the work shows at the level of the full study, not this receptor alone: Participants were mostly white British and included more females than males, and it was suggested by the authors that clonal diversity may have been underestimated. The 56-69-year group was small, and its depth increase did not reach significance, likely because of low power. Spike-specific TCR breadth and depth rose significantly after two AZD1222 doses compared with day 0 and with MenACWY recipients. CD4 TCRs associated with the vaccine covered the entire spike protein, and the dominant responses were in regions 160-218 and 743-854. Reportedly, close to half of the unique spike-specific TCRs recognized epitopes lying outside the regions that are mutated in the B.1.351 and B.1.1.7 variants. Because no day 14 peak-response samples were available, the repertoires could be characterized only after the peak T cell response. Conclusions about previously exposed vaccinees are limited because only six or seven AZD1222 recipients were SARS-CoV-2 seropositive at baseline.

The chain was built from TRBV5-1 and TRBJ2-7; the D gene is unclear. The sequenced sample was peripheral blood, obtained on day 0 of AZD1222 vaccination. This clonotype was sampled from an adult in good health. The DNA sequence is TGCGCCAGCAGTCGCTGGGTAGGCGACGAGCAGTACTTC. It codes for CASSRWVGDEQYF. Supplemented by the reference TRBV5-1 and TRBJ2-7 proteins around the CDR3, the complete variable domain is KAGVTQTPRYLIKTRGQQVTLSCSPISGHRSVSWYQQTPGQGLQFLFEYFSETQRNKGNFPGRFSGRQFSNSRSEMNVSTLELGDSALYLCASSRWVGDEQYFGPGTRLTVT.